This passage covers 29 T cell receptor beta chains from one sample sequenced in a study of T cells in Graves' hyperthyroidism and ophthalmopathy. RNA transcripts gave rise to amplified TCR beta CDR3 regions. The HTBI primer set drove a first-round RT-PCR of the TCR CDR3. TCRdb redid the calling of the multiplex PCR reads with MiXCR, one entry per CDR3 protein. This table has roughly 840,000 distinct CDR3 sequences, over 35% appearing once. The sequenced material came from blood. Receptors were obtained from a young man with Graves' hyperthyroidism.

This clonotype occurred a few times. The rearrangement links TRBV6-2 or TRBV6-3 to TRBJ2-5, with 7 bases lining up with TRBD2. The CDR3 totals 15 residues. Germline V gene sequence: CDR1 MNHEY, CDR2 SVGEGT. With V trimmed by 5 bases and J by 4 bases, 10 bases remained unmatched. The CDR3 DNA reads TGTGCCAGCAGTCGGGACTACCTAGAAGGAGAGACCCAGTACTTC. Amino acid sequence: CASSRDYLEGETQYF.

Ten or more counts support this clonotype. The V gene is TRBV15, the J gene TRBJ1-5; a weak D match, TRBD1 (5 bases). V was pared by 8 bases and J by 2 bases, with 16 bases between. The CDR3 totals 15 residues. Germline V gene sequence: CDR1 LNHNV, CDR2 YYDKDF (reference sequence). For the CDR3, the DNA is TGTGCCACCTCCCGAGGGGCCCGAGGCAATCAGCCCCAGCATTTT. Translated, it gives CATSRGARGNQPQHF.

This rearrangement joins TRBV5-4 to TRBJ1-6, with TRBD1 as a possible D gene (6 bases). Between the trimmed V and J ends, which lost 2 bases and 10 bases, there was a span of 19 bases. The CDR3 runs 16 residues. Germline CDR1 is SGHNT and CDR2 is YYREEE (reference sequence). This CDR3 is CASSFEEGGSKSPLHF. CDR3 DNA sequence: TGTGCCAGCAGCTTCGAGGAAGGGGGGAGCAAGTCACCCCTCCACTTT.

This chain uses TRBV9 with TRBJ2-2; 9 bases agree with TRBD1. The CDR3 totals 16 residues. Per the germline V gene, CDR1 is SGDLS and CDR2 is YYNGEE. The V segment lost 4 bases and the J segment 3 bases; nucleotides outside the gene matches: 7. CDR3 DNA sequence: TGTGCCAGCAGCTTATCGACAGGGGGATACACCGGGGAGCTGTTTTTT. This encodes CASSLSTGGYTGELFF.

Many counts were recorded for this clonotype. The CDR3 DNA follows: TGTGCCAGCAGTATCGAGCAGGCGACCCAGTACTTC. Translating it yields CASSIEQATQYF. The chain is built from TRBV12-3 or TRBV12-4 and TRBJ2-5; D remains unclear. V was cut by 5 bases and J by 7 bases, with 11 bases left in between. This CDR3 comprises 12 residues.

V gene TRBV9 combines with J gene TRBJ2-3; a possible D gene is TRBD2 (6 bases). The CDR3 contains 15 residues. The germline CDR1 and CDR2 sequences are SGDLS and YYNGEE. Trimming stripped 3 bases from V and 2 bases from J, with 13 bases between. DNA of the CDR3: TGTGCCAGCAGCGCCCCCGGGGGAATCACAGATACGCAGTATTTT. Its translation is CASSAPGGITDTQYF. The variable domain in full, with the rest retrieved from reference TRBV9 and TRBJ2-3, is DSGVTQTPKHLITATGQRVTLRCSPRSGDLSVYWYQQSLDQGLQFLIQYYNGEERAKGNILERFSAQQFPDLHSELNLSSLELGDSALYFCASSAPGGITDTQYFGPGTRLTVL.

This sequence joins TRBV6-5 and TRBJ2-7; 9 nucleotides match TRBD1. Looked up from germline, CDR1 is MNHEY and CDR2 is SVGAGI. This CDR3 has 13 residues. Losses at the gene ends were 6 bases for V and 4 bases for J; bases not matched to a gene: 4. The CDR3 loop is CASRGQGKYEQYF. The CDR3 nucleotides are TGTGCCAGCAGAGGACAGGGGAAGTACGAGCAGTACTTC.

The chain is built from TRBV20-1 and TRBJ2-2; 8 bases line up with TRBD1. V shed 6 bases, J shed 5 bases, and the junction held 8 bases outside the gene matches. CDR3 length: 14 residues. CDR1 is DFQATT, CDR2 SNEGSKA, per germline (reference sequence). Here the CDR3 reads CSAPDRAGTGELFF. The CDR3 DNA follows: TGCAGTGCGCCGGACAGGGCCGGAACCGGGGAGCTGTTTTTT.

This clonotype was seen ten or more times. A clone one base away is much larger, so this may be a read error. The genes are TRBV7-2 and TRBJ2-7; D gene uncertain. In germline, CDR1 is SGHTA, CDR2 FQGNSA. CDR3 size: 12 residues. Trimming took 2 bases from V and 3 from J, leaving 5 bases between them. CDR3 coding DNA: TGTGCCAGCAGCTTAAGCTTCTACGAGCAGTACTTC. It yields the protein CASSLSFYEQYF.

The genes are TRBV15 and TRBJ2-5; 12 bases are a match to TRBD1. The CDR3 spans 16 residues. Trimming took 3 bases from V and 9 from J; bases not matched to a gene: 11. Germline values: CDR1 LNHNV, CDR2 YYDKDF (reference sequence). The CDR3 DNA follows: TGTGCCACCAGCAGCGGGGACAGGGGGCGCAGTCAGCCCCAGTACTTC. This sequence encodes CATSSGDRGRSQPQYF.

This clonotype showed up just a few times. The chain has TRBV29-1 and TRBJ1-3; D not certain. V lost 7 bases and J 4 bases, leaving 8 bases between the germline ends. Germline V gene sequence: CDR1 SQVTM, CDR2 ANQGSEA. CDR3 size: 11 residues. CDR3 sequence (DNA): TGCAGCGCCCCCTTGGGAAACACCATATATTTT. It specifies CSAPLGNTIYF.

This clonotype was observed a few times. This chain joins TRBV5-6 and TRBJ2-2; D not resolved. The CDR3 sequence is 16 residues long. The germline V gene encodes CDR1 SGHDT and CDR2 YYEEEE. The germline V and J ends were trimmed by 1 base and 3 bases, with 13 bases remaining between them. The CDR3, as DNA: TGTGCCAGCAGCTTGTCTACGGGCCGGGACACCGGGGAGCTGTTTTTT. Encoded protein: CASSLSTGRDTGELFF.

The sample holds many counts of this clonotype. The rearrangement uses TRBV5-1 and TRBJ1-5; D is undetermined. CDR3 size: 13 residues. Germline-derived CDR1 and CDR2 are SGHRS and YFSETQ. Trimming stripped 0 bases from V and 5 bases from J, with 6 bases between. For the CDR3, the DNA is TGCGCCAGCAGCTTGGGCAGACATCAGCCCCAGCATTTT. Encoded protein: CASSLGRHQPQHF.

Many counts were recorded for this clonotype. This sequence joins TRBV15 and TRBJ1-1, with a possible D match to TRBD1 (5 bases). The CDR3 spans 14 residues. V shed 0 bases and J shed 3 bases, with 8 bases lying between them. Germline V gives CDR1 LNHNV, CDR2 YYDKDF (reference sequence). CDR3 sequence: CATSRDRADTEAFF. The CDR3 DNA reads TGTGCCACCAGCAGAGACAGGGCCGACACTGAAGCTTTCTTT.

The V call is TRBV7-2, the J call TRBJ2-2; D is perhaps TRBD1 or TRBD2 (5 bases each). The CDR3 loop spans 15 amino acids. V was shortened by 0 bases and J by 6 bases, with 11 bases between the two germline ends. Germline V gene data show CDR1 as SGHTA and CDR2 as FQGNSA. CDR3 sequence: CASSLAFRDAGELFF. The CDR3 nucleotides are TGTGCCAGCAGCTTAGCATTCAGGGACGCCGGGGAGCTGTTTTTT.

This clonotype was seen repeatedly, ten times or more. The V call is TRBV20-1, the J call TRBJ1-2; no definite D call. The germline V and J ends were trimmed by 5 bases and 6 bases, with 16 bases remaining between them. Germline V gene sequence: CDR1 DFQATT, CDR2 SNEGSKA (reference sequence). The CDR3 has 13 amino acids. The CDR3 reads CSAAPGFGDGYTF. CDR3 DNA sequence: TGCAGTGCTGCCCCTGGGTTCGGAGATGGCTACACCTTC.

The V call is TRBV29-1, the J call TRBJ2-7; TRBD1 matches 7 bases. The V segment lost 8 bases and the J segment 6 bases; nucleotides outside the gene matches: 10. Germline values: CDR1 SQVTM, CDR2 ANQGSEA. The CDR3 has 12 amino acids. For the CDR3, the DNA is TGCAGCTCAGACAGGGATACTAGCGAGCAGTACTTC. The encoded protein is CSSDRDTSEQYF.

In its sample, this clonotype was seen a few times. The chain has TRBV10-3 and TRBJ2-7; D unclear. The V end lost 10 bases, the J end lost 3 bases, and 13 bases lay between the germline ends. This CDR3 has 12 residues. Germline CDR1 and CDR2: ENHRY and SYGVKD. The CDR3 is CASRGWDYEQYF. The CDR3, as DNA: TGTGCCAGCAGAGGATGGGACTACGAGCAGTACTTC.

This clonotype was seen a few times. The chain employs TRBV9 and TRBJ2-2; 10 nucleotides match TRBD1. V trimming: 4 bases; J trimming: 6 bases; junction bases outside the gene matches: 9. The CDR3 covers 16 residues. Germline V gene sequence: CDR1 SGDLS, CDR2 YYNGEE. The CDR3 DNA is TGTGCCAGCAGCCAGGGGGGGACAGGGGTCGCCGGGGAGCTGTTTTTT. It specifies CASSQGGTGVAGELFF.

V and J are TRBV15 and TRBJ1-5; 9 bases are shared with TRBD1. The CDR3 has 14 amino acids. V lost 3 bases to trimming and J lost 7 bases; unmatched junction nucleotides: 4. Looked up from germline, CDR1 is LNHNV and CDR2 is YYDKDF (reference sequence). CDR3: CATSSGQGMQPQHF. Written as DNA, the CDR3 is TGTGCCACCAGCAGCGGACAGGGGATGCAGCCCCAGCATTTT.

As for this clonotype: A read error may produce the germline difference seen at one junction end. V gene TRBV10-3 combines with J gene TRBJ1-5; unclear D gene. This CDR3 has 13 residues. Germline CDR1 reads ENHRY; CDR2 reads SYGVKD. In nucleotides, the CDR3 is TGTGCCAGCAGTCTCCAGATAGATCAGCCCCAGCATTTT. Amino acid sequence: CASSLQIDQPQHF.

The chain carries TRBV11-1 and TRBJ1-2; the match to TRBD1 covers 8 bases. J was trimmed by 5 bases and V by 5 bases; bases with no gene match: 10. Per the germline V gene, CDR1 is SGHAT and CDR2 is FQDESV (reference sequence). CDR3 length: 15 amino acids. The CDR3 loop reads CASSAGQGYVYGYTF. The CDR3 region has the DNA TGTGCCAGCAGCGCCGGACAGGGCTATGTTTATGGCTACACCTTC.

The chain has TRBV6-6 and TRBJ1-5; D not resolved. In germline, CDR1 is MNHNY, CDR2 SVGAGI (reference sequence). The CDR3 is made up of 14 amino acids. The V end lost 7 bases, the J end lost 0 bases, and 10 bases lay between the germline ends. The CDR3 coding sequence is TGTGCCAGCAATGACCTGTTTAGCAATCAGCCCCAGCATTTT. Amino acids: CASNDLFSNQPQHF.

The J gene is TRBJ2-7, the V gene TRBV7-9; the D is unclear. CDR3 length: 11 amino acids. The ends were cut back, 1 base at V and 8 bases at J, with 6 bases in the middle. Germline CDR1 and CDR2: SEHNR and FQNEAQ (reference sequence). CDR3 sequence (DNA): TGTGCCAGCAGCTTAGAATACAAGCAGTACTTC. Translated: CASSLEYKQYF. Drawing the rest from reference TRBV7-9 and TRBJ2-7, the complete variable domain is DTGVSQNPRHKITKRGQNVTFRCDPISEHNRLYWYRQTLGQGPEFLTYFQNEAQLEKSRLLSDRFSAERPKGSFSTLEIQRTEQGDSAMYLCASSLEYKQYFGPGTRLTVT.

This rearrangement joins TRBV7-9 to TRBJ2-5; 8 bases agree with TRBD2. The CDR3 consists of 15 residues. V was pared by 2 bases and J by 4 bases, with 6 bases of the junction left unmatched. The V gene's germline CDR1 is SEHNR and CDR2 FQNEAQ (reference sequence). The CDR3 DNA reads TGTGCCAGCAGCTTAAGCGGGAGTCACCCAGAGACCCAGTACTTC. Translation: CASSLSGSHPETQYF. Looking up the rest from reference TRBV7-9 and TRBJ2-5 gives the full variable domain: DTGVSQNPRHKITKRGQNVTFRCDPISEHNRLYWYRQTLGQGPEFLTYFQNEAQLEKSRLLSDRFSAERPKGSFSTLEIQRTEQGDSAMYLCASSLSGSHPETQYFGPGTRLLVL.

V usage is TRBV7-6 and J usage is TRBJ2-3; 7 bases map to TRBD1. Germline-derived CDR1 and CDR2 are SGHVS and FNYEAQ. Trimming took 5 bases from V and 4 from J; bases not matched to a gene: 6. The CDR3 contains 14 residues. CDR3 sequence reads: CASSTGTEADTQYF. The CDR3 coding sequence is TGTGCCAGCAGCACCGGGACAGAGGCAGATACGCAGTATTTT.

This clonotype was detected only a few times. The rearrangement uses TRBV12-3 or TRBV12-4 and TRBJ1-3; no definite D call. This CDR3 is built from 16 residues. V lost 3 bases to trimming and J lost 0 bases, with 12 bases between them. In nucleotides, the CDR3 is TGTGCCAGCAGTTTTCGCACTTCCAACTCTGGAAACACCATATATTTT. Translated: CASSFRTSNSGNTIYF.

This clonotype was detected ten times or more. The rearrangement links TRBV10-2 to TRBJ1-2, with TRBD1 identical over 7 bases. There are 13 residues in the CDR3. Germline V CDR1 and CDR2: WSHSY, SAAADI. J was trimmed by 6 bases and V by 6 bases; bases with no gene match: 7. CDR3 in amino acids: CASRSTGVDGYTF. The DNA of the CDR3 is TGCGCCAGCAGATCAACAGGGGTCGATGGCTACACCTTC.

The CDR3 coding sequence is TGTGCCAGCAGCTTAGGGGACAGACATTACCCTCTTGGGCGCAATCAGCCCCAGCATTTT. It is translated as CASSLGDRHYPLGRNQPQHF. The rearrangement links TRBV11-2 to TRBJ1-5, with 7 bases aligning to TRBD1. The CDR3 covers 20 residues. Germline V gives CDR1 SGHAT, CDR2 FQNNGV. Losses at the gene ends were 1 base for V and 2 bases for J; bases not matched to a gene: 17.